This TCR beta chain is from a study of control samples from healthy donors and cancer patients (dated by TCRdb to 2019 to 2021). Comment on this clone: Its binding antigen is unknown. Per-base quality was not reported, and no clone a single base away is much larger than it.

Libraries were constructed by the immunoSEQ multiplex PCR assay. As stored in TCRdb, this immuneACCESS dataset retains in-frame rearrangements with V and J assigned. A fraction of the clones does not appear; measured against another copy, unresolved V genes explain less than half of the discrepancy, and the remainder lacks a known reason. The sample table shows some 190,000 clones, and about 89% are seen once. The top ten hold around 1.9% of the sample. Trimming leaves V shorter by 5 bases and J shorter by 7 bases, with the junction holding 8 bases beyond the gene matches. CDR1 and CDR2, looked up from the germline V gene (reference sequence), are SEHNR and FQNEAQ. Reading from cysteine to phenylalanine, the CDR3 counts 14 amino acids. Only the CDR3 DNA stays, 42 bases, in frame from base 1.

Specimen: blood. The V gene is TRBV7-9 and the J gene is TRBJ1-1, with TRBD1 matching 9 junction bases. This TCR derives from a man younger than 40 in good health. The bases are TGTGCCAGCAGCACGGGACAGGGTAAGAATGAAGCTTTCTTT. Its protein is CASSTGQGKNEAFF.